These 2 T cell receptor beta chains share one sample of origin, sequenced in a study of long-term antiretroviral therapy in people with HIV. Running of the v3.0 immunoSEQ assay took place at survey level. Generated by immunoSEQ multiplex PCR, the TCRdb table keeps only in-frame clones and is missing some. The data contain 19,000 or so clones, around 78% of them seen just once; the ten biggest clones take up 6.9%. The sequences come from unsorted PBMCs, collected 2.2 years after starting antiretroviral therapy. These receptors came from a man aged 45-65 years with HIV.

This clone was seen only a few times. The chain is built from TRBV11-2 and TRBJ2-2, with D unresolved. Germline CDR1 is SGHAT and CDR2 is FQNNGV. V lost 5 bases to trimming and J lost 1 base, with 11 bases between them. The CDR3 is 15 residues long. Here the CDR3 reads CASSTLPGNTGELFF. CDR3 in DNA: TGTGCCAGCAGCACACTTCCAGGGAACACCGGGGAGCTGTTTTTT.

This sequence joins TRBV7-2 and TRBJ2-3, with no clear D. Per germline, CDR1 SGHTA and CDR2 FQGNSA. V dropped 2 bases and J dropped 0 bases, with 12 bases sitting between them. This CDR3 contains 16 residues. In DNA form, the CDR3 reads TGTGCCAGCAGCTTATTCGCGACACTTAGCACAGATACGCAGTATTTT. Translation gives CASSLFATLSTDTQYF. Full variable domain (rest looked up from reference TRBV7-2 and TRBJ2-3): GAGVSQSPSNKVTEKGKDVELRCDPISGHTALYWYRQSLGQGLEFLIYFQGNSAPDKSGLPSDRFSAERTGGSVSTLTIQRTQQEDSAVYLCASSLFATLSTDTQYFGPGTRLTVL.